Following are 7 T cell receptor beta chains from one sample sequenced in a study of blood T cell repertoires in COVID-19. The data were produced by immunoSEQ multiplex PCR, yet TCRdb's version contains in-frame clones alone and is incomplete. The sample has around 400,000 clones; around nine tenths are singletons. The sequencing input was PBMCs or T cells enriched from blood (not recorded which). All receptors come from a woman between 18 and 30 years old who had been exposed to COVID-19.

The chain has TRBV30 and TRBJ1-2, with TRBD1 matching over 7 bases. The length of the CDR3 is 13 residues. Germline loops: CDR1 GTSNPN, CDR2 SVGIG (reference sequence). The J segment lost 3 bases and the V segment lost 4 bases, leaving 5 bases of the junction unmatched. The CDR3 loop is CAWIQGTYYGYTF. The CDR3, as DNA: TGTGCCTGGATACAGGGGACCTACTATGGCTACACCTTC.

This clone showed up just once. This rearrangement joins TRBV27 to TRBJ2-3, with no clear D. Trimming removed 5 bases at V and 0 bases at J, with 9 bases between. Germline-derived CDR1 and CDR2 are MNHEY and SMNVEV (reference sequence). The CDR3 runs to 14 residues. The DNA of the CDR3 is TGTGCCAGCAGTCTCGGAGCTAGCACAGATACGCAGTATTTT. It is translated as CASSLGASTDTQYF.

V is TRBV19 and J is TRBJ1-1; D might be TRBD1 (5 bases). Germline loops: CDR1 LNHDA, CDR2 SQIVND (reference sequence). This CDR3 has 14 amino acids. V gave up 6 bases and J gave up 5 bases, with 16 bases separating them. CDR3 DNA sequence: TGTGCCAGTAGCGCCATGAGGGGAGGGACTGAAGCTTTCTTT. It yields the protein CASSAMRGGTEAFF.

The sample holds a few counts of this clone. This chain links TRBV6-5 with TRBJ1-1; D gene ambiguous. Trimming pared 4 bases from V and 0 bases from J, leaving 12 bases between. The CDR3 spans 15 residues. Germline V gene data show CDR1 as MNHEY and CDR2 as SVGAGI. CDR3 DNA: TGTGCCAGCAGTTCCGCGGAGGAGTTGAACACTGAAGCTTTCTTT. It is translated as CASSSAEELNTEAFF.

This clone was detected only once. The chain combines TRBV7-9 with TRBJ1-2; 11 nucleotides line up with TRBD1. J lost 5 bases, V lost 5 bases, and 7 bases had no gene match. The CDR3 consists of 15 residues. Germline CDR1 and CDR2: SEHNR and FQNEAQ (reference sequence). The CDR3 here is CASSPPGTGGYGYTF. CDR3 nucleotide sequence: TGTGCCAGCAGCCCCCCCGGGACAGGGGGATATGGCTACACCTTC.

The chain carries TRBV30 and TRBJ2-7, with D unresolved. This CDR3 spans 11 amino acids. The V gene's germline CDR1 is GTSNPN and CDR2 SVGIG (reference sequence). The V gene lost 4 bases and the J gene lost 1 base, with 5 bases spanning the gap. The DNA of the CDR3 is TGTGCCTGGACCGGTTCCTACGAGCAGTACTTC. It is translated as CAWTGSYEQYF.

The V gene is TRBV14, the J gene TRBJ2-7; D perhaps matches TRBD1 (5 bases). The CDR3 spans 14 residues. Germline CDR1 is SGHDN and CDR2 is FVKESK. Deletions cut 4 bases from V and 2 bases from J, with 12 bases between. The CDR3 bases are TGTGCCAGCAGCCGTAGGACACGCCCCTACGAGCAGTACTTC. Its translation is CASSRRTRPYEQYF. The complete variable domain, with remaining parts taken from reference TRBV14 and TRBJ2-7, reads EAGVTQFPSHSVIEKGQTVTLRCDPISGHDNLYWYRRVMGKEIKFLLHFVKESKQDESGMPNNRFLAERTGGTYSTLKVQPAELEDSGVYFCASSRRTRPYEQYFGPGTRLTVT.